These 19 T cell receptor beta chains were all obtained from the same sample, sequenced in a study of blood T cell repertoires in COVID-19. The method was immunoSEQ multiplex PCR; TCRdb's version includes in-frame clones alone and lacks a portion of them. Of almost 300,000 clones in the sample, around nine tenths were seen once. Sequenced: peripheral blood. The receptors here all came from a man in his 70s with acute or convalescent COVID-19.

The CDR3 spells CASSHQDRVNSYEQYF. The CDR3 DNA sequence: TGTGCCAGCAGCCACCAGGACAGGGTGAACTCCTACGAGCAGTACTTC. The rearrangement uses TRBV5-8 and TRBJ2-7; 8 bases line up with TRBD1. J lost 0 bases, V lost 4 bases, and 9 bases had no gene match. CDR3 length equals 16 residues. The germline V gene has CDR1 SGHTS and CDR2 YDEGEE.

This clone was detected a few times. The chain is built from TRBV15 and TRBJ1-3, with 7 bases lining up with TRBD1. This CDR3 is built from 19 residues. V was pared by 3 bases and J by 4 bases, with 18 bases of the junction left unmatched. Germline V gene sequence: CDR1 LNHNV, CDR2 YYDKDF (reference sequence). The CDR3 region is CATSRDFRTGPQEGNTIYF. As DNA, the CDR3 is TGTGCCACCAGCAGGGACTTCAGGACAGGCCCTCAGGAGGGAAACACCATATATTTT.

This sequence joins TRBV20-1 and TRBJ1-2; 8 positions match TRBD1. The CDR3 extends over 14 amino acids. V lost 3 bases and J lost 8; bases outside the gene matches: 11. Germline V gene lookup returns CDR1 DFQATT and CDR2 SNEGSKA (reference sequence). CDR3 nucleotides: TGCAGTGCTAGTCTCGGACAGGGACCCCTCGGCTACACCTTC. Translation: CSASLGQGPLGYTF.

The DNA of the CDR3 is TGTGCCATCAGTGACCATGTCCAGGGGCTCGGGGCCAACGTCCTGACTTTC. It encodes CAISDHVQGLGANVLTF. The V call is TRBV10-3, the J call TRBJ2-6, with D possibly matching TRBD1 (6 bases). The CDR3 covers 17 residues. The germline V gene has CDR1 ENHRY and CDR2 SYGVKD. Trimming removed 3 bases at V and 4 bases at J, with 16 bases between.

This clone was found a few times. CDR3 nucleotides: TGCGCCAGCAGTTATACAGGGGGCAGTGGAAACACCATATATTTT. It translates to CASSYTGGSGNTIYF. This chain uses TRBV5-1 with TRBJ1-3; 9 bases agree with TRBD1. The CDR3 runs 15 residues. Germline CDR1 SGHRS, CDR2 YFSETQ. V shed 5 bases and J 3 bases; nucleotides not matched to a gene: 6.

This chain joins TRBV27 and TRBJ2-4, with a weak D call TRBD2 (6 bases). Trimming took off 3 bases at V and 6 bases at J, with 12 bases between the two ends. This CDR3 is built from 14 residues. Germline V gene sequence: CDR1 MNHEY, CDR2 SMNVEV (reference sequence). The CDR3 nucleotides are TGTGCCAGCAGTTTCTCCCTAGCGACAAACATTCAGTACTTC. Translation gives CASSFSLATNIQYF.

The chain carries TRBV5-6 and TRBJ1-1; a weak D match, TRBD1 (6 bases). Trimming took off 3 bases at V and 1 base at J, with 7 bases between the two ends. The germline V gene encodes CDR1 SGHDT and CDR2 YYEEEE. The CDR3 has 13 residues. The CDR3 is CASSWTANTEAFF. The CDR3 DNA reads TGTGCCAGCAGCTGGACAGCGAACACTGAAGCTTTCTTT.

V usage is TRBV4-3 and J usage is TRBJ2-3; 8 bases line up with TRBD2. The CDR3 contains 15 residues. With V trimmed by 0 bases and J by 9 bases, 8 bases remained unmatched. CDR1 is LGHNA and CDR2 is YSLEER in the germline V gene. The CDR3 is CASSQEGGTSRTQYF. The CDR3 coding sequence is TGCGCCAGCAGCCAAGAGGGGGGGACTAGTAGGACGCAGTATTTT.

The chain couples TRBV5-5 to TRBJ2-3, with D possibly TRBD1 on 6 matching bases. CDR3 length: 16 amino acids. Deletions cut 0 bases from V and 2 bases from J, with 13 bases between. The germline CDR1 and CDR2 sequences are SGHKS and YYEKEE (reference sequence). CDR3 bases: TGTGCCAGCAGCTTGGCGGCTAGGGACAACACAGATACGCAGTATTTT. Protein: CASSLAARDNTDTQYF.

The V call is TRBV24-1, the J call TRBJ2-5; tentative D call: TRBD2 (6 bases). The CDR3 is made up of 15 amino acids. The germline V and J ends were trimmed by 1 base and 5 bases, with 13 bases remaining between them. The germline V gene encodes CDR1 KGHDR and CDR2 SFDVKD. CDR3 residues: CATSDLSGSGETQYF. The CDR3 nucleotides read TGTGCCACCAGTGATTTATCCGGGAGTGGGGAGACCCAGTACTTC.

The chain employs TRBV21-1 and TRBJ1-5; TRBD1, as called in the table, went unchecked against the DNA. TRBV21-1 is an annotated pseudogene. This CDR3 is 17 amino acids long. CDR3 sequence (DNA): TGTGCCAGCAGCCACGAGGGGGCCAGGGGGGATTGTCAGCCCCAGCATTTT. Translation: CASSHEGARGDCQPQHF.

Comments on this clone: Other DNA sequences in the sample encode the same CDR3. V and J are TRBV5-4 and TRBJ2-7; 7 nucleotides align to TRBD1. The CDR3 loop spans 14 amino acids. V shed 0 bases and J 1 base; nucleotides not matched to a gene: 1. Germline CDR1 is SGHNT and CDR2 is YYREEE (reference sequence). CDR3 nucleotide sequence: TGTGCCAGCAGCTTGGGACAGGGTTCCTACGAGCAGTACTTC. Translated, it gives CASSLGQGSYEQYF. Using reference TRBV5-4 and TRBJ2-7 for the parts outside the CDR3, the full variable domain is ETGVTQSPTHLIKTRGQQVTLRCSSQSGHNTVSWYQQALGQGPQFIFQYYREEENGRGNFPPRFSGLQFPNYSSELNVNALELDDSALYLCASSLGQGSYEQYFGPGTRLTVT.

The V call is TRBV19, the J call TRBJ1-2; D perhaps matches TRBD1 (6 bases). Germline-derived CDR1 and CDR2 are LNHDA and SQIVND (reference sequence). V lost 3 bases and J 8 bases, leaving 13 bases between the germline ends. This CDR3 has 13 amino acids. CDR3 loop: CASSMRGAEGYTF. The DNA for the CDR3 is TGTGCCAGTAGTATGCGGGGGGCGGAAGGCTACACCTTC.

J is TRBJ2-5 and V is TRBV7-2, with D unclear. V was clipped by 1 base and J by 7 bases, with 13 bases between them. Per germline, CDR1 SGHTA and CDR2 FQGNSA. The CDR3 consists of 14 residues. The CDR3 nucleotides are TGTGCCAGCAGCTTAGTAAGGAGCACGGGGACCCAGTACTTC. It is translated as CASSLVRSTGTQYF. Full variable domain (missing parts from reference TRBV7-2 and TRBJ2-5): GAGVSQSPSNKVTEKGKDVELRCDPISGHTALYWYRQSLGQGLEFLIYFQGNSAPDKSGLPSDRFSAERTGGSVSTLTIQRTQQEDSAVYLCASSLVRSTGTQYFGPGTRLLVL.

Concerning this clone itself: Other DNA sequences in the sample encode the same CDR3. CDR3 DNA: TGCGCCAGCAGCTTGGACAGGGCCTACGAGCAGTACTTC. This sequence encodes CASSLDRAYEQYF. The genes are TRBV5-1 and TRBJ2-7; a weak D match, TRBD1 (6 bases). V was shortened by 0 bases and J by 2 bases, with 6 bases between the two germline ends. The CDR3 consists of 13 residues. Germline V lookup: CDR1 SGHRS, CDR2 YFSETQ.

The V call is TRBV6-1, the J call TRBJ2-6; D is perhaps TRBD1 (6 bases). The CDR3 loop spans 17 amino acids. The germline gives CDR1 MNHNS, CDR2 SASEGT. V dropped 4 bases and J dropped 0 bases, with 13 bases sitting between them. CDR3 sequence reads: CASSAQTGFSGANVLTF. CDR3 DNA: TGTGCCAGCAGTGCCCAGACAGGCTTCTCTGGGGCCAACGTCCTGACTTTC.

The chain couples TRBV5-4 to TRBJ1-4; possible D gene TRBD1, 6 bases. The V gene's germline CDR1 is SGHNT and CDR2 YYREEE (reference sequence). The CDR3 runs 15 residues. The V end lost 4 bases, the J end lost 12 bases, and 22 bases lay between the germline ends. The CDR3 DNA sequence: TGTGCCAGCAGCGAGCAGGGGCAGGGGAAAGGGGAACTGTTTTTT. Amino acids: CASSEQGQGKGELFF. Supplemented by reference TRBV5-4 and TRBJ1-4, the full variable domain reads ETGVTQSPTHLIKTRGQQVTLRCSSQSGHNTVSWYQQALGQGPQFIFQYYREEENGRGNFPPRFSGLQFPNYSSELNVNALELDDSALYLCASSEQGQGKGELFFGSGTQLSVL.

This clone was found once. CDR3: CASSLGPHSYEQYF. For the CDR3, the DNA is TGCGCCAGCAGCTTGGGTCCCCACTCCTACGAGCAGTACTTC. The rearrangement uses TRBV5-1 and TRBJ2-7; the D is unclear. The V end was cut by 0 bases, the J end by 0 bases, with 7 bases between. Germline V gene lookup returns CDR1 SGHRS and CDR2 YFSETQ. The CDR3 spans 14 residues.

The chain employs TRBV28 and TRBJ1-1; no clear D gene. Germline CDR1 reads MDHEN; CDR2 reads SYDVKM. The CDR3 has 12 amino acids. Between the trimmed V and J ends, which lost 6 bases and 5 bases, there was a span of 10 bases. In DNA form, the CDR3 reads TGTGCCAGCAGCCCGAGCAGGACTGAAGCTTTCTTT. This encodes CASSPSRTEAFF.